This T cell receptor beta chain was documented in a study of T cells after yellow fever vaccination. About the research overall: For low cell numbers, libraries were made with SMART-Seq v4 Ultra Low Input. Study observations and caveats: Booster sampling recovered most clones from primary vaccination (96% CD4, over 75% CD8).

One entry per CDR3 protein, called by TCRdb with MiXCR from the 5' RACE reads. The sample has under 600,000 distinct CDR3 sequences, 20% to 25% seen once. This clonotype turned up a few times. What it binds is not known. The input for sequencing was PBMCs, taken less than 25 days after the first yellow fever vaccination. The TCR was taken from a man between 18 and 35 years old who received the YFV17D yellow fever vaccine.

The CDR3 sequence is CASTAMGTGELFF. The CDR3 bases are TGTGCCAGCACCGCGATGGGCACCGGGGAGCTGTTTTTT. The genes are TRBV2 and TRBJ2-2; D is uncertain. Deletions cut 7 bases from V and 4 bases from J, with 10 bases between. CDR3 length: 13 amino acids. The V gene's germline CDR1 is SNHLY and CDR2 FYNNEI. Complete variable domain (other parts from reference TRBV2 and TRBJ2-2): EPEVTQTPSHQVTQMGQEVILRCVPISNHLYFYWYRQILGQKVEFLVSFYNNEISEKSEIFDDQFSVERPDGSNFTLKIRSTKLEDSAMYFCASTAMGTGELFFGEGSRLTVL.